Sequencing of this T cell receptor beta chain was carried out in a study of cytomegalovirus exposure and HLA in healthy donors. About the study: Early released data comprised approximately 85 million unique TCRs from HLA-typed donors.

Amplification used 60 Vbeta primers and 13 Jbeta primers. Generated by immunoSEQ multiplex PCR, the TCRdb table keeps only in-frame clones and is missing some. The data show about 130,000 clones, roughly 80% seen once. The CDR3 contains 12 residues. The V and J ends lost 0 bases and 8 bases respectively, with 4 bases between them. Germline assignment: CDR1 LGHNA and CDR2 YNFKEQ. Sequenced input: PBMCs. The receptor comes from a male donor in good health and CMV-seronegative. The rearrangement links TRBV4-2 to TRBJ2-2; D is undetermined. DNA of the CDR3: TGTGCCAGCAGCCAAGAGAGGGGGGAGCTGTTTTTT. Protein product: CASSQERGELFF.